Listed here are 19 T cell receptor beta chains from one sample, sequenced in a study of cytomegalovirus exposure and HLA in healthy donors. The PCR made use of 60 Vbeta and 13 Jbeta primers. Clones were sequenced by immunoSEQ multiplex PCR, and TCRdb holds only the in-frame ones, with some missing. This table holds approximately 100,000 clones, about 80% found once. The specimen was PBMCs. The origin of the receptors is a man aged 18 to 35 in good health and CMV-seropositive.

CDR3: CASSFSTSYEQYF. The DNA of the CDR3 is TGTGCCAGCAGTTTCTCTACTTCCTACGAGCAGTACTTC. The rearrangement links TRBV27 to TRBJ2-7; D ambiguous. Germline V gene lookup returns CDR1 MNHEY and CDR2 SMNVEV (reference sequence). CDR3 length: 13 residues. Trimming took 3 bases from V and 1 from J, leaving 7 bases between them.

V is TRBV25-1 and J is TRBJ2-7, with a weak D call TRBD1 (6 bases). Trimming removed 2 bases at V and 0 bases at J, with 14 bases between. This CDR3 region has 16 residues. Germline CDR1 MGHDK, CDR2 SYGVNS. CDR3 sequence reads: CASSEVHRASSYEQYF. The CDR3 DNA follows: TGTGCCAGCAGTGAAGTCCACAGGGCGAGCTCCTACGAGCAGTACTTC.

Here the CDR3 reads CATSSGGSGANVLTF. The CDR3 DNA reads as TGTGCCACCAGCTCAGGGGGATCTGGGGCCAACGTCCTGACTTTC. V usage is TRBV15 and J usage is TRBJ2-6; 7 bases match TRBD1. The CDR3 length is 15 residues. CDR1 LNHNV and CDR2 YYDKDF come from the germline V gene (reference sequence). V was clipped by 5 bases and J by 1 base; unmatched bases: 2. The complete variable domain, with remaining parts taken from reference TRBV15 and TRBJ2-6, reads DAMVIQNPRYQVTQFGKPVTLSCSQTLNHNVMYWYQQKSSQAPKLLFHYYDKDFNNEADTPDNFQSRRPNTSFCFLDIRSPGLGDTAMYLCATSSGGSGANVLTFGAGSRLTVL.

The chain couples TRBV2 to TRBJ1-4; a weak D match, TRBD1 (6 bases). Looked up from germline, CDR1 is SNHLY and CDR2 is FYNNEI. The CDR3 totals 14 residues. Trimming removed 6 bases from V and 7 bases from J, with 15 bases in between. The CDR3, as DNA: TGTGCCAGCAGGCTAGAAGGGGGATCTGAAAAACTGTTTTTT. Encoded protein: CASRLEGGSEKLFF.

The V call is TRBV6-8, the J call TRBJ2-5; D uncertain. CDR3 length: 14 residues. CDR1 and CDR2 (germline): MNHGY, SAAAGT. The V end lost 1 base, the J end lost 1 base, and 7 bases lay between the germline ends. CDR3 DNA: TGTGCCAGCAGTTACTGGAGTGTCCAAGAGACCCAGTACTTC. Its protein product is CASSYWSVQETQYF.

The chain has TRBV18 and TRBJ1-1; D remains ambiguous. The CDR3 length is 14 residues. V lost 2 bases and J lost 4, with 11 bases in between. The V gene's germline CDR1 is KGHSH and CDR2 LQKENI. CDR3 DNA sequence: TGTGCCAGCTCACCAGAATCGGGATTCACTGAAGCTTTCTTT. Translating it yields CASSPESGFTEAFF.

V usage is TRBV27 and J usage is TRBJ2-7, with D perhaps TRBD1 (5 bases). Looked up from germline, CDR1 is MNHEY and CDR2 is SMNVEV (reference sequence). The CDR3 spans 15 residues. Trimming pared 8 bases from V and 4 bases from J, leaving 21 bases between. The CDR3 region has the DNA TGTGCCAGCCGATCGCCTGGCCAGGGCGGATACGAGCAGTACTTC. This translates into CASRSPGQGGYEQYF.

The rearrangement uses TRBV5-4 and TRBJ1-4; weak D call: TRBD1 (6 bases). The CDR3 consists of 15 residues. V shed 0 bases and J shed 8 bases, with 14 bases lying between them. CDR1 SGHNT and CDR2 YYREEE come from the germline V gene (reference sequence). The CDR3 DNA is TGTGCCAGCAGCTTGGACGCAGGGGCGCAAGAAAAACTGTTTTTT. Residues: CASSLDAGAQEKLFF.

V and J are TRBV25-1 and TRBJ2-5, with no clear D. The J call may be incorrect, as the DNA end agrees better with TRBJ2-7. CDR3 length: 10 residues. The V gene's germline CDR1 is MGHDK and CDR2 SYGVNS. This CDR3 is CASSDYEQYF. The CDR3 DNA is TGTGCCAGCAGTGATTACGAGCAGTACTTC.

This clone was seen more than once but under ten times. The chain joins TRBV6-1 to TRBJ1-5, with 8 bases identical to TRBD1. V shed 8 bases, J shed 11 bases, and the junction held 11 bases outside the gene matches. The CDR3 is made up of 13 amino acids. Germline lookup yields CDR1 MNHNS and CDR2 SASEGT. The CDR3 loop reads CASLRQGRRTQHF. The CDR3 nucleotides are TGTGCCAGCCTACGACAGGGGCGGAGGACCCAGCATTTT.

This chain links TRBV25-1 with TRBJ2-7; a possible D gene is TRBD1 (6 bases). Germline CDR1 and CDR2: MGHDK and SYGVNS. The V end lost 7 bases, the J end lost 3 bases, and 10 bases lay between the germline ends. The CDR3 is made up of 12 amino acids. CDR3 nucleotides: TGTGCCAGCACCGGGGACATCTACGAGCAGTACTTC. Translating gives CASTGDIYEQYF.

This clone has a handful of counts. The chain employs TRBV28 and TRBJ2-7; 8 bases fit TRBD1. Germline V gene data show CDR1 as MDHEN and CDR2 as SYDVKM. The CDR3 runs to 14 residues. J lost 2 bases, V lost 7 bases, and 7 bases had no gene match. CDR3 DNA: TGTGCCAGCAAGGACAGGGCCCTAACCTACGAGCAGTACTTC. Its protein product is CASKDRALTYEQYF.

The rearrangement links TRBV30 to TRBJ1-5; possible D gene TRBD1, 6 bases. CDR3 length equals 12 residues. With 4 bases removed from V and 5 bases from J, the gap between germline ends came to 9 bases. CDR1 is GTSNPN and CDR2 is SVGIG in the germline V gene (reference sequence). In DNA, the CDR3 is TGTGCCTGGAACAGGGACGATCAGCCCCAGCATTTT. Residues: CAWNRDDQPQHF. The full variable domain, in which reference TRBV30 and TRBJ1-5 provide the parts outside the CDR3, is SQTIHQWPATLVQPVGSPLSLECTVEGTSNPNLYWYRQAAGRGLQLLFYSVGIGQISSEVPQNLSASRPQDRQFILSSKKLLLSDSGFYLCAWNRDDQPQHFGDGTRLSIL.

The chain links TRBV19 to TRBJ1-1, with 9 bases matching TRBD1. Germline CDR1 LNHDA, CDR2 SQIVND (reference sequence). With V trimmed by 6 bases and J by 4 bases, 9 bases remained unmatched. This CDR3 is 15 amino acids long. CDR3 loop: CASRRDRVVITEAFF. CDR3 nucleotides: TGTGCCAGTAGGCGGGACAGGGTCGTAATCACTGAAGCTTTCTTT.

J is TRBJ2-2 and V is TRBV5-4, with 8 bases fitting TRBD2. Losses at the gene ends were 4 bases for V and 3 bases for J; bases not matched to a gene: 5. Germline lookup yields CDR1 SGHNT and CDR2 YYREEE (reference sequence). The CDR3 covers 15 residues. CDR3 region: CASSPRGGDTGELFF. The CDR3, as DNA: TGTGCCAGCAGCCCCCGGGGGGGGGACACCGGGGAGCTGTTTTTT.

The rearrangement joins TRBV5-1 to TRBJ1-2; tentative D call: TRBD1 (6 bases). V was clipped by 4 bases and J by 8 bases, with 18 bases between them. The CDR3 totals 14 residues. From germline, CDR1 is SGHRS and CDR2 YFSETQ. The CDR3 spells CASSTRDTMHGYTF. CDR3 nucleotide sequence: TGCGCCAGCAGCACCCGGGACACGATGCACGGCTACACCTTC.

The chain joins TRBV5-1 to TRBJ2-7, with D perhaps matching TRBD1 (6 bases). V lost 4 bases and J 0 bases, leaving 20 bases between the germline ends. The CDR3 has 17 residues. CDR1 and CDR2 (germline): SGHRS, YFSETQ. DNA for the CDR3: TGCGCCAGCAGCCCGAGATACAGGGTTAGAAGCTCCTACGAGCAGTACTTC. Translated: CASSPRYRVRSSYEQYF.

This sequence joins TRBV2 and TRBJ1-1; D is uncertain. The CDR3 extends over 11 amino acids. Per the germline V gene, CDR1 is SNHLY and CDR2 is FYNNEI. V was pared by 3 bases and J by 7 bases, with 6 bases between. The CDR3 spells CASSDFGEAFF. CDR3 DNA sequence: TGTGCCAGCAGTGATTTCGGTGAAGCTTTCTTT.

The rearrangement links TRBV14 to TRBJ2-7; no clear D. From germline, CDR1 is SGHDN and CDR2 FVKESK. The CDR3 loop spans 16 amino acids. Trimming left V 0 bases short and J 0 bases short, with 12 bases between. The CDR3 sequence is CASSQEWSSSSYEQYF. As DNA, the CDR3 is TGTGCCAGCAGCCAAGAATGGTCAAGTAGCTCCTACGAGCAGTACTTC.